The source of this TCR beta chain is a study of blood T cell repertoires in COVID-19. Overall study context: The United States, Italy and Spain supplied acute and convalescent COVID-19 samples. Sample material is recorded as cDNA or gDNA derived from T cells, B-cell-depleted T cells, or PBMCs.

Source study methods: Amplification from reference gene primers served as the basis for estimated nucleated cell counts. Measured with immunoSEQ multiplex PCR; TCRdb has only the in-frame clones, and not every one. V and J calls and clone size are copied from that table; D and trimming were computed from the DNA. The table lists 200,000 to 250,000 clones, about nine tenths of them singletons. The CDR3 sequence is 15 residues long. Germline CDR1 SNHLY, CDR2 FYNNEI. V was pared by 7 bases and J by 2 bases, with 14 bases between. This clone was picked up one time. The chain joins TRBV2 to TRBJ2-2; D is unclear. This receptor was identified in a man younger than 45 who had recovered from COVID-19. Sequenced sample: peripheral blood. CDR3 sequence: CASINPRANTGELFF. The CDR3, as DNA: TGTGCCAGCATCAATCCCCGCGCAAACACCGGGGAGCTGTTTTTT.